This T cell receptor (beta chain) was retrieved from a study of cytomegalovirus exposure and HLA in healthy donors. Findings of the study overall: Many donors shared some public TCRs, even though most TCR sequences were rare. The TCR clusters that emerged in the first cohort tended, a later analysis found, to co-occur in the 120 or so validation repertoires.

Germline V gives CDR1 MNHNS, CDR2 SASEGT. CDR3 length equals 16 residues. V dropped 2 bases and J dropped 3 bases, with 14 bases sitting between them. About this clone itself: Its antigen is as yet unknown.

TCRdb's table, derived via immunoSEQ multiplex PCR, lists solely in-frame clones and lacks some. The sample gives around 94,000 clones, about 95% of which show up once; 0.7% to 0.9% is in the top ten. The genes are TRBV6-1 and TRBJ1-3; D remains ambiguous. This receptor was obtained from a woman aged 18-29 years in good health and CMV-seronegative. Sequenced material: PBMCs. CDR3 DNA: TGTGCCAGCAGTGAAAAGGAGGGATCCGGTGGAAACACCATATATTTT. This gives the protein CASSEKEGSGGNTIYF.